These 29 T cell receptor beta chains share one sample of origin, sequenced in a study of CD8 T cells in Susac syndrome. The RNA, about 0.45 to 1 ug, was put through reverse transcription using random hexamers. TCRdb re-called the immunoSEQ multiplex PCR reads with MiXCR, one entry per CDR3 protein. The data contain fewer than 90,000 distinct CDR3 sequences, roughly 92% of them singletons. Source material: CD8+ T cells from PBMCs. These receptors originate from a human donor with Susac syndrome.

V and J are TRBV19 and TRBJ1-5, with 7 positions matching TRBD1. CDR3 size: 19 residues. V gave up 5 bases and J gave up 0 bases; unmatched junction bases: 16. The germline CDR1 and CDR2 sequences are LNHDA and SQIVND (reference sequence). The CDR3 bases are TGTGCCAGTAGTGGGGGCCGGGACAGAGGCTTCTATAGCAATCAGCCCCAGCATTTT. It codes for CASSGGRDRGFYSNQPQHF.

The gene calls are TRBV29-1 and TRBJ1-1, with TRBD1 matching over 7 bases. The junction had 5 bases not matched to a gene; V was cut back by 6 bases and J by 1 base. Per germline, CDR1 SQVTM and CDR2 ANQGSEA. This CDR3 contains 13 residues. In nucleotides, the CDR3 is TGCAGCGTGGGGGGACAGACGAACACTGAAGCTTTCTTT. Translating gives CSVGGQTNTEAFF.

The CDR3 DNA is TGCGCCAGCAGCGAGGACAGCTCTGGGCAGCCCCAGCATTTT. Translating it yields CASSEDSSGQPQHF. The chain has TRBV5-1 and TRBJ1-5, with D perhaps TRBD1 (6 bases). Germline lookup yields CDR1 SGHRS and CDR2 YFSETQ. The CDR3 is made up of 14 amino acids. Trimming removed 4 bases from V and 7 bases from J, with 15 bases in between. Based on the CDR3 plus reference TRBV5-1 and TRBJ1-5, the full variable domain is KAGVTQTPRYLIKTRGQQVTLSCSPISGHRSVSWYQQTPGQGLQFLFEYFSETQRNKGNFPGRFSGRQFSNSRSEMNVSTLELGDSALYLCASSEDSSGQPQHFGDGTRLSIL.

CDR3: CASSIGHSSYNEQFF. CDR3 bases: TGTGCCAGTAGTATAGGACACAGCTCCTACAATGAGCAGTTCTTC. The rearrangement links TRBV19 to TRBJ2-1; D is unresolved. CDR3 length: 15 amino acids. Germline CDR1 is LNHDA and CDR2 is SQIVND (reference sequence). V was pared by 1 base and J by 0 bases, with 7 bases between.

This chain connects TRBV5-1 to TRBJ2-1, with 9 positions matching TRBD2. Germline CDR1 and CDR2: SGHRS and YFSETQ. V shed 3 bases and J 6 bases; nucleotides not matched to a gene: 4. CDR3 size: 14 residues. The CDR3 sequence is CASSSAGGSNEQFF. CDR3 DNA: TGCGCCAGCAGCTCGGCGGGGGGGTCCAATGAGCAGTTCTTC.

The rearrangement uses TRBV6-1 and TRBJ1-4; no reliable D call. CDR3 length equals 14 residues. The V and J ends lost 3 bases and 3 bases respectively, with 8 bases between them. Per germline, CDR1 MNHNS and CDR2 SASEGT. CDR3 DNA sequence: TGTGCCAGCAGTGAGGGCCTTGCTAATGAAAAACTGTTTTTT. This sequence encodes CASSEGLANEKLFF.

The chain joins TRBV10-1 to TRBJ1-5; the D gene is possibly TRBD1 (6 bases). V was clipped by 8 bases and J by 2 bases, with 19 bases between them. CDR3 length: 16 residues. Looked up from germline, CDR1 is WNHNN and CDR2 is SYGVQD (reference sequence). DNA of the CDR3: TGCGCCAGCCACATCACCTCAGGGGATGGCAATCAGCCCCAGCATTTT. Its translation: CASHITSGDGNQPQHF.

This CDR3 reads CASSPGQGRHQPQHF. In nucleotides, the CDR3 is TGTGCCAGCAGCCCAGGACAGGGGAGGCATCAGCCCCAGCATTTT. The genes are TRBV3-1 and TRBJ1-5; 9 positions agree with TRBD1. Losses at the gene ends were 4 bases for V and 5 bases for J; bases not matched to a gene: 6. CDR1 and CDR2 (germline): LGHDT, YNNKEL (reference sequence). The CDR3 is 15 residues long. Together with reference TRBV3-1 and TRBJ1-5, the CDR3 gives the full variable domain: DTAVSQTPKYLVTQMGNDKSIKCEQNLGHDTMYWYKQDSKKFLKIMFSYNNKELIINETVPNRFSPKSPDKAHLNLHINSLELGDSAVYFCASSPGQGRHQPQHFGDGTRLSIL.

This clonotype was seen just once. V and J are TRBV20-1 and TRBJ2-1, with D unresolved. The V gene lost 6 bases and the J gene lost 6 bases, with 9 bases spanning the gap. CDR1 is DFQATT, CDR2 SNEGSKA, per germline (reference sequence). This CDR3 region has 11 residues. The CDR3 DNA reads as TGCAGTGCCGGTGGGGTCAATGAGCAGTTCTTC. As protein: CSAGGVNEQFF.

The chain joins TRBV5-4 to TRBJ2-7; 10 bases align to TRBD2. The V gene end was trimmed by 9 bases and the J gene end by 1 base; junction bases not matched to a gene: 10. Germline-derived CDR1 and CDR2 are SGHNT and YYREEE (reference sequence). The CDR3 spans 15 residues. The CDR3 sequence: CAIQSLAGESYEQYF. Here the CDR3 DNA reads TGTGCCATCCAGTCGCTAGCGGGAGAGTCCTACGAGCAGTACTTC. Based on the CDR3 plus reference TRBV5-4 and TRBJ2-7, the full variable domain is ETGVTQSPTHLIKTRGQQVTLRCSSQSGHNTVSWYQQALGQGPQFIFQYYREEENGRGNFPPRFSGLQFPNYSSELNVNALELDDSALYLCAIQSLAGESYEQYFGPGTRLTVT.

This clonotype has only one observation. The rearrangement joins TRBV28 to TRBJ1-1; D is possibly TRBD1 (6 bases). Looked up from germline, CDR1 is MDHEN and CDR2 is SYDVKM. The CDR3 sequence is 15 residues long. Trimming removed 6 bases from V and 4 bases from J, with 18 bases in between. CDR3 nucleotide sequence: TGTGCCAGCAGCCATGGGGGGGAAGGGGGCACTGAAGCTTTCTTT. Amino acids: CASSHGGEGGTEAFF.

V and J are TRBV30 and TRBJ2-1; possible D gene TRBD2, 5 bases. This CDR3 has 13 amino acids. The V gene's germline CDR1 is GTSNPN and CDR2 SVGIG (reference sequence). Between the trimmed V and J ends, which lost 3 bases and 7 bases, there was a span of 13 bases. This CDR3 reads CAWSPPLANEQFF. The DNA of the CDR3 is TGTGCCTGGAGCCCTCCCTTAGCGAATGAGCAGTTCTTC.

The J gene is TRBJ1-1, the V gene TRBV29-1, with 7 bases aligning to TRBD1. The CDR3 extends over 13 amino acids. Germline CDR1 reads SQVTM; CDR2 reads ANQGSEA. V dropped 4 bases and J dropped 4; count of bases not matched to a gene: 6. The CDR3 reads CSVGQGIGTEAFF. The CDR3 DNA sequence: TGCAGCGTTGGACAGGGTATAGGCACTGAAGCTTTCTTT.

This clonotype was detected only once. This rearrangement joins TRBV19 to TRBJ1-4; no definite D call. V dropped 3 bases and J dropped 8 bases, with 16 bases sitting between them. Germline V CDR1 and CDR2: LNHDA, SQIVND (reference sequence). This CDR3 spans 15 amino acids. The CDR3 region is CASSIQSTRNEKLFF. In DNA, the CDR3 is TGTGCCAGTAGTATCCAATCTACGCGGAACGAAAAACTGTTTTTT.

The rearrangement links TRBV19 to TRBJ2-7; D uncertain. This CDR3 contains 17 residues. Trimming pared 3 bases from V and 0 bases from J, leaving 18 bases between. CDR1 is LNHDA, CDR2 SQIVND, per germline (reference sequence). CDR3: CASSMEFRTFSSYEQYF. The CDR3 region has the DNA TGTGCCAGTAGTATGGAGTTTAGGACCTTTAGCTCCTACGAGCAGTACTTC.

This chain uses TRBV30 with TRBJ2-1; TRBD2 aligns across 7 bases. The CDR3 spans 14 residues. CDR1 and CDR2 (germline): GTSNPN, SVGIG (reference sequence). Trimming took 5 bases from V and 1 from J; bases not matched to a gene: 5. CDR3 nucleotides: TGTGCCTGGGGACTAGTTTCGTCCTACAATGAGCAGTTCTTC. It encodes CAWGLVSSYNEQFF.

The chain has TRBV20-1 and TRBJ1-1; D ambiguous. Germline V lookup: CDR1 DFQATT, CDR2 SNEGSKA (reference sequence). Trimming removed 0 bases from V and 1 base from J, with 6 bases in between. The CDR3 extends over 13 amino acids. The CDR3 DNA reads as TGCAGTGCTAGAGAGTTCGGGAACACTGAAGCTTTCTTT. The encoded protein is CSAREFGNTEAFF.

The chain uses TRBV14 and TRBJ2-1; D gene uncertain. CDR3 length equals 12 residues. The ends were cut back, 4 bases at V and 4 bases at J, with 5 bases in the middle. Germline V gives CDR1 SGHDN, CDR2 FVKESK. The CDR3 coding sequence is TGTGCCAGCAGCCCCGGGTACAATGAGCAGTTCTTC. It codes for CASSPGYNEQFF. Using reference TRBV14 and TRBJ2-1 for the parts outside the CDR3, the full variable domain is EAGVTQFPSHSVIEKGQTVTLRCDPISGHDNLYWYRRVMGKEIKFLLHFVKESKQDESGMPNNRFLAERTGGTYSTLKVQPAELEDSGVYFCASSPGYNEQFFGPGTRLTVL.

The V call is TRBV28, the J call TRBJ1-1; D uncertain. CDR1 and CDR2 from the germline V gene are MDHEN and SYDVKM. The CDR3 runs to 15 residues. Trimming removed 3 bases from V and 0 bases from J, with 11 bases in between. The CDR3 nucleotides are TGTGCCAGCAGTTTCACACAGAGGATGAACACTGAAGCTTTCTTT. This gives the protein CASSFTQRMNTEAFF.

The chain employs TRBV7-2 and TRBJ2-1; 8 bases line up with TRBD2. The CDR3 runs to 15 residues. Germline trimming cut 1 base from V and 4 bases from J; bases unmatched to any gene: 3. Germline values: CDR1 SGHTA, CDR2 FQGNSA. The chain's CDR3 is CASSLVAGIYNEQFF. CDR3 DNA sequence: TGTGCCAGCAGCTTAGTAGCGGGAATTTACAATGAGCAGTTCTTC.

The chain has TRBV5-4 and TRBJ2-5; 8 nucleotides match TRBD2. Germline loops: CDR1 SGHNT, CDR2 YYREEE (reference sequence). V was pared by 4 bases and J by 2 bases, with 7 bases of the junction left unmatched. The CDR3 contains 15 residues. The CDR3 bases are TGTGCCAGCAGCCCCGGGGGGGCAGGACAAGAGACCCAGTACTTC. As protein: CASSPGGAGQETQYF.

This sequence joins TRBV9 and TRBJ2-1; 11 nucleotides align to TRBD2. Looked up from germline, CDR1 is SGDLS and CDR2 is YYNGEE. J gave up 3 bases and V 4 bases, and 9 bases lay outside the gene matches. The CDR3 spans 17 residues. Here the CDR3 reads CASSPRGTSGVYNEQFF. The CDR3, as DNA: TGTGCCAGCAGCCCCCGTGGGACTAGCGGCGTCTACAATGAGCAGTTCTTC.

The J gene is TRBJ2-1, the V gene TRBV11-2; D call uncertain. The germline V gene has CDR1 SGHAT and CDR2 FQNNGV. This CDR3 is 14 amino acids long. V shed 0 bases and J shed 6 bases, with 9 bases lying between them. CDR3: CASSLELSGNEQFF. CDR3 coding DNA: TGTGCCAGCAGCTTAGAACTCTCCGGCAATGAGCAGTTCTTC.

V usage is TRBV7-9 and J usage is TRBJ1-1; possible D gene TRBD1, 5 bases. The germline V gene encodes CDR1 SEHNR and CDR2 FQNEAQ (reference sequence). Trimming cost V 3 bases and J 5 bases, with 13 bases left between them. CDR3 size: 14 residues. CDR3 amino acids: CASSFERGWTEAFF. CDR3 in DNA: TGTGCCAGCAGCTTCGAAAGGGGCTGGACTGAAGCTTTCTTT.

This sequence joins TRBV6-2 or TRBV6-3 and TRBJ2-7; 8 nucleotides align to TRBD1. CDR3 length: 16 residues. The germline V gene has CDR1 MNHEY and CDR2 SVGEGT. The V and J ends lost 3 bases and 2 bases, in that order; junction bases with no gene match: 9. CDR3 amino acids: CASSYFGETGAYEQYF. CDR3 nucleotide sequence: TGTGCCAGCAGTTATTTTGGGGAGACAGGGGCCTACGAGCAGTACTTC.

The chain is built from TRBV7-9 and TRBJ2-7, with no clear D. The CDR3 sequence is 14 residues long. Germline V gene lookup returns CDR1 SEHNR and CDR2 FQNEAQ (reference sequence). The ends were cut back, 5 bases at V and 3 bases at J, with 14 bases in the middle. The CDR3 region is CASSRPTGNYEQYF. The CDR3 coding sequence is TGTGCCAGCAGCCGCCCGACGGGTAACTACGAGCAGTACTTC.

This clonotype came up once. The chain employs TRBV20-1 and TRBJ2-3; TRBD2 aligns across 8 bases. V lost 4 bases, J lost 5 bases, and 8 bases stayed unmatched. Germline CDR1 DFQATT, CDR2 SNEGSKA (reference sequence). The CDR3 extends over 14 amino acids. The CDR3 DNA follows: TGCAGTGCTACCCCGGGGGGGCCGAAAGATACGCAGTATTTT. Amino acids: CSATPGGPKDTQYF.

The chain uses TRBV11-2 and TRBJ2-7, with 15 nucleotides matching TRBD2. Germline V gene data show CDR1 as SGHAT and CDR2 as FQNNGV. The CDR3 runs to 17 residues. V trimming: 6 bases; J trimming: 4 bases; junction bases outside the gene matches: 10. DNA for the CDR3: TGTGCCAGCAGTTCGGCCCGGACTAGCGGGAGGGCTTACGAGCAGTACTTC. Its protein product is CASSSARTSGRAYEQYF.

This chain joins TRBV12-3 or TRBV12-4 and TRBJ1-1; D perhaps matches TRBD1 (5 bases). Trimming took off 3 bases at V and 5 bases at J, with 10 bases between the two ends. The CDR3 extends over 13 amino acids. In DNA, the CDR3 is TGTGCCAGCAGTTTGGGCAGGGTAACTGAAGCTTTCTTT. Protein product: CASSLGRVTEAFF.